The clone carrying this T cell receptor (beta chain) turned up a few times. The assay was immunoSEQ multiplex PCR, and TCRdb's table has in-frame clones only and misses some. The sample consists of some 81,000 clones, approximately 86% of them appearing once. The data stem from a study of T cell responses to AZD1222 COVID-19 vaccine. Material: peripheral blood, obtained 28 days after the second AZD1222 dose. This clonotype originated in an adult who received the AZD1222 COVID-19 vaccine.

The chain's CDR3 is CASSPDRDKLFF. CDR3 in DNA: TGCGCCAGCAGCCCTGACAGGGACAAACTGTTTTTT. The chain carries TRBV5-1 and TRBJ1-4, with 7 bases aligning to TRBD1. In germline, CDR1 is SGHRS, CDR2 YFSETQ. This CDR3 contains 12 residues. The V gene end was trimmed by 4 bases and the J gene end by 11 bases; junction bases not matched to a gene: 5.